This T cell receptor beta chain was profiled in a study of blood T cell repertoires in COVID-19. The protocol was immunoSEQ multiplex PCR, while the TCRdb copy is restricted to in-frame clones and leaves out a portion. The sample yields around 75,000 clones, more than 75% seen once. The TCR was taken from a human donor in a cohort sampled during active COVID-19. The sample consisted of peripheral blood.

The CDR3 region is CASSQGSIDTYEQYF. The CDR3 DNA is TGCGCCAGCAGCCAAGGATCTATCGATACCTACGAGCAGTACTTC. The V and J genes are TRBV4-3 and TRBJ2-7; D call uncertain. CDR3 length: 15 residues. Trimming stripped 1 base from V and 2 bases from J, with 12 bases between. The germline gives CDR1 LGHNA, CDR2 YSLEER.